This T cell receptor (beta chain) derives from a study of control samples from healthy donors and cancer patients. Clones were read by immunoSEQ multiplex PCR, and TCRdb kept only the in-frame ones, dropping some. There are 120,000 or so clones in the sample; around 94% occur only once, and around 0.6% lies in the top ten. V was trimmed by 6 bases and J by 6 bases, leaving 9 bases between them. Germline assignment: CDR1 SQVTM and CDR2 ANQGSEA. The CDR3 extends over 11 amino acids. The receptor was isolated from a man aged 80 or over with head and neck cancer. The rearrangement joins TRBV29-1 to TRBJ2-1, with D tentatively TRBD1 (6 bases). The sequencing input was PBMCs. CDR3 bases: TGCAGCGTCCGACAGGTCAATGAGCAGTTCTTC. It specifies CSVRQVNEQFF.